The clone carrying this TCR beta chain turned up a few times. These data belong to a study of blood T cells in healthy people across ages. CDR3 size: 14 residues. CDR1 is MGHRA and CDR2 is YSYEKL in the germline V gene. Trimming pared 5 bases from V and 2 bases from J, leaving 11 bases between. The authors drew ten milliliters of peripheral blood from each donor. Primed by a sample-barcoded 5' primer and a J-beta primer mix, a second PCR proceeded for roughly 6 to 12 cycles. Each cDNA molecule received a tag from a template-switch adaptor that had 12 random nucleotides. TCRdb called the 5' RACE reads again in MiXCR, with one record for every CDR3 protein. The sample has 750,000 or so distinct CDR3 sequences, 20% to 30% seen once. These data were also filed under a second study, of T cells of mothers and their children. Turning to that study: Similar effects of thymic selection on TCR recombination output were recorded in related and unrelated pairs. Related mother-child pairs showed slightly, non-significantly higher overlap than unrelated pairs.

This sequence was found in a boy between 10 and 17 years old in good health. What was sequenced was blood. This sequence joins TRBV4-1 and TRBJ2-3; D is uncertain. The CDR3 loop reads CASSDPGSTDTQYF. The DNA for the CDR3 is TGCGCCAGCAGCGACCCGGGTTCCACAGATACGCAGTATTTT.